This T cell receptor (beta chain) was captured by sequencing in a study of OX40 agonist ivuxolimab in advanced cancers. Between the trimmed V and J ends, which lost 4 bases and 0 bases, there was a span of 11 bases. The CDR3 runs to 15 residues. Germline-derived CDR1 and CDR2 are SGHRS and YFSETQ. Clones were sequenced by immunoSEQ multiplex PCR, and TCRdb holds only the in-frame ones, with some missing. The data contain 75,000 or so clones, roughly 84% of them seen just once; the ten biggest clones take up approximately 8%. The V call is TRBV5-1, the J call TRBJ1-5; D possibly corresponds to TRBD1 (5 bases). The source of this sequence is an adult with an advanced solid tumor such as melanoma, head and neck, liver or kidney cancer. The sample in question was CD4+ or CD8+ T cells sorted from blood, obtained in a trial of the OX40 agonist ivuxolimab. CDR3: CASSPWGDSNQPQHF. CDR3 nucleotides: TGCGCCAGCAGCCCGTGGGGGGATAGCAATCAGCCCCAGCATTTT.